This T cell receptor (beta chain) appears in the sequencing data of a study of control samples from healthy donors and cancer patients. Assay: immunoSEQ multiplex PCR; the TCRdb copy retains only in-frame clones and omits some. Among tens of thousands of clones listed, approximately 93% were seen once. The receptor comes from a woman aged 25-40 years in good health. Sequencing was carried out using blood.

The CDR3 coding sequence is TGTGCCAGCAGCCAGAACTACAATGAGCAGTTCTTC. It specifies CASSQNYNEQFF. The chain uses TRBV5-8 and TRBJ2-1; unclear D gene. CDR1 is SGHTS, CDR2 YDEGEE, per germline. V lost 4 bases and J lost 3, with 5 bases in between. There are 12 residues in the CDR3.